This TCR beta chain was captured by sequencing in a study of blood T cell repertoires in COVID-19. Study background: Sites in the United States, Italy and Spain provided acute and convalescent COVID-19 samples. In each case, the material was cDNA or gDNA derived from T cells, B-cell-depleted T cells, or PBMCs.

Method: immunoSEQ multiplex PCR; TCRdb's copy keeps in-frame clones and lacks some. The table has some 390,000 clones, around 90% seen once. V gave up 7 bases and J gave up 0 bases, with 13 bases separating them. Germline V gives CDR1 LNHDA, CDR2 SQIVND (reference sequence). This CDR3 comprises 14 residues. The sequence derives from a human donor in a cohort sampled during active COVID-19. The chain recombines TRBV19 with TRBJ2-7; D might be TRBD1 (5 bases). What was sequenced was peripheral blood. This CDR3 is CASTPRADSYEQYF. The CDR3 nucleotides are TGTGCCAGTACCCCCAGGGCAGACTCCTACGAGCAGTACTTC.